This T cell receptor (beta chain) was sequenced for a study of OX40 agonist ivuxolimab in advanced cancers. For the study at large: Patients got intravenous ivuxolimab at 0.01 to 10 mg/kg every 2 weeks.

Produced via immunoSEQ multiplex PCR; TCRdb's table is partial and in-frame only. The sample includes fewer than 35,000 clones, roughly nine tenths seen only once; the top ten take around 33%. Specimen: CD4+ or CD8+ T cells sorted from blood, collected in a trial of the OX40 agonist ivuxolimab. This TCR was recovered from an adult with an advanced solid tumor such as melanoma, head and neck, liver or kidney cancer.

The CDR3, as DNA: TGTGCCAGCAGCTGGATGGTGGGACAGGGGGGCTACACCTTC. Translated, it gives CASSWMVGQGGYTF. The chain has TRBV5-8 and TRBJ1-2; 10 bases map to TRBD1. This CDR3 comprises 14 residues. Germline V gene data show CDR1 as SGHTS and CDR2 as YDEGEE. Trimming cost V 3 bases and J 8 bases; bases outside gene matches: 7.